These 23 T cell receptor beta chains share one sample of origin, sequenced in a study of T cells after yellow fever vaccination (dated by TCRdb to about 2019). Libraries were made using 5' RACE. Instrument on record: Illumina HiSeq 2500. TCRdb trimmed public reads at Q25 via fastp, called clones via MiXCR and kept in-frame beta chains. CDR3 protein sequences are deduplicated, and each keeps its most common genes and DNA. The sample table contains 300,000 to 400,000 distinct CDR3 sequences; only one count was recorded for roughly 8.3% of them. The top ten constitute roughly 15% of the sample. Taken with the paper, the label for treatment or condition translates to: live attenuated yellow fever vaccine strain. The starting material was PBMCs, obtained approximately 40 days after the first yellow fever vaccination. The origin of the receptors is a man between 18 and 35 years old who received the YFV17D yellow fever vaccine.

This sequence joins TRBV7-8 and TRBJ2-4; TRBD2 agrees at 7 bases. Trimming cost V 2 bases and J 5 bases; bases outside gene matches: 9. Germline V gene sequence: CDR1 SGHVS, CDR2 FQNEAQ. The CDR3 extends over 16 amino acids. The CDR3 bases are TGTGCCAGCAGCTTATGGTATAGCGGGCCCGAAAACATTCAGTACTTC. This gives the protein CASSLWYSGPENIQYF.

In this sample, this clonotype turned up a few times. The chain recombines TRBV5-1 with TRBJ1-5, with a weak D call TRBD1 (5 bases). CDR1 SGHRS and CDR2 YFSETQ come from the germline V gene. This CDR3 has 12 residues. Trimming took 1 base from V and 6 from J, leaving 5 bases between them. CDR3 amino acids: CASSLTGQPQHF. DNA for the CDR3: TGCGCCAGCAGCTTGACAGGTCAGCCCCAGCATTTT. The full variable domain, in which reference TRBV5-1 and TRBJ1-5 provide the parts outside the CDR3, is KAGVTQTPRYLIKTRGQQVTLSCSPISGHRSVSWYQQTPGQGLQFLFEYFSETQRNKGNFPGRFSGRQFSNSRSEMNVSTLELGDSALYLCASSLTGQPQHFGDGTRLSIL.

The CDR3 region is CASSFLGQYTDTQYF. The CDR3 DNA sequence: TGTGCCAGCAGTTTCCTGGGACAGTATACAGATACGCAGTATTTT. The chain recombines TRBV27 with TRBJ2-3; 7 bases are shared with TRBD1. The CDR3 runs to 15 residues. Germline-derived CDR1 and CDR2 are MNHEY and SMNVEV (reference sequence). V shed 3 bases and J 3 bases; nucleotides not matched to a gene: 6.

The genes are TRBV28 and TRBJ2-2, with TRBD1 as a possible D gene (6 bases). CDR3 length equals 20 residues. V lost 6 bases, J lost 3 bases, and 29 bases lay in between. Germline CDR1 is MDHEN and CDR2 is SYDVKM. The CDR3 DNA follows: TGTGCCAGCAGAGGGGCCTGGACCAGGGGCCCTACCCAGGACACCGGGGAGCTGTTTTTT. Translating it yields CASRGAWTRGPTQDTGELFF.

This clonotype was observed at least ten times. The rearrangement uses TRBV7-2 and TRBJ2-3, with unresolved D. V lost 5 bases to trimming and J lost 1 base, with 7 bases between them. Looked up from germline, CDR1 is SGHTA and CDR2 is FQGNSA. The CDR3 length is 13 residues. CDR3: CASSPTGTDTQYF. CDR3 coding DNA: TGTGCCAGCAGCCCTACGGGCACAGATACGCAGTATTTT.

This chain links TRBV7-9 with TRBJ2-1; D ambiguous. The CDR3 has 14 residues. Per the germline V gene, CDR1 is SEHNR and CDR2 is FQNEAQ (reference sequence). The ends were cut back, 3 bases at V and 5 bases at J, with 11 bases in the middle. CDR3 coding DNA: TGTGCCAGCAGCTTTTGGGCTGTTGACAATGAGCAGTTCTTC. It yields the protein CASSFWAVDNEQFF. The entire variable domain, with the rest obtained from reference TRBV7-9 and TRBJ2-1, is as follows: DTGVSQNPRHKITKRGQNVTFRCDPISEHNRLYWYRQTLGQGPEFLTYFQNEAQLEKSRLLSDRFSAERPKGSFSTLEIQRTEQGDSAMYLCASSFWAVDNEQFFGPGTRLTVL.

This clonotype was counted ten times or more. V usage is TRBV14 and J usage is TRBJ1-1; the D gene is possibly TRBD1 (5 bases). Per the germline V gene, CDR1 is SGHDN and CDR2 is FVKESK. The CDR3 loop spans 15 amino acids. Trimming removed 0 bases from V and 5 bases from J, with 13 bases in between. The CDR3: CASSQDGAGWTEAFF. The DNA for the CDR3 is TGTGCCAGCAGCCAAGATGGGGCAGGGTGGACTGAAGCTTTCTTT.

This clonotype has only a few counts. V and J are TRBV12-3 or TRBV12-4 and TRBJ2-3; unclear D gene. This CDR3 contains 15 residues. Trimming removed 2 bases at V and 1 base at J, with 10 bases between. CDR3 region: CASSLIPFGTDTQYF. CDR3 bases: TGTGCCAGCAGTTTAATCCCTTTCGGCACAGATACGCAGTATTTT.

This clonotype was found a few times. The rearrangement uses TRBV4-2 and TRBJ1-2; D remains ambiguous. Germline lookup yields CDR1 LGHNA and CDR2 YNFKEQ. The germline V and J ends were trimmed by 0 bases and 6 bases, with 14 bases remaining between them. The CDR3 length is 15 residues. The CDR3 sequence is CASSQDGFRGNGYTF. The CDR3 DNA reads TGTGCCAGCAGCCAAGATGGATTCCGGGGAAATGGCTACACCTTC.

The chain carries TRBV5-4 and TRBJ2-5; 8 bases line up with TRBD1. Germline loops: CDR1 SGHNT, CDR2 YYREEE (reference sequence). Losses at the gene ends were 3 bases for V and 5 bases for J; bases not matched to a gene: 21. This CDR3 spans 19 amino acids. CDR3 bases: TGTGCCAGCAGCTCGCCCCCGACCATCCGACAGGGGATGAGGGAGACCCAGTACTTC. Its protein is CASSSPPTIRQGMRETQYF.

This clonotype was picked up a small number of times. CDR3 loop: CASSLEATSGVGELFF. CDR3 DNA sequence: TGCGCCAGCAGCTTGGAAGCGACTAGCGGGGTCGGGGAGCTGTTTTTT. This rearrangement joins TRBV5-1 to TRBJ2-2; 11 bases fit TRBD2. Looked up from germline, CDR1 is SGHRS and CDR2 is YFSETQ. Losses at the gene ends were 0 bases for V and 7 bases for J; bases not matched to a gene: 5. This CDR3 has 16 residues.

The genes are TRBV5-1 and TRBJ2-6, with D possibly being TRBD1 (5 bases). This CDR3 comprises 15 residues. Trimming took off 6 bases at V and 0 bases at J, with 10 bases between the two ends. Germline V gives CDR1 SGHRS, CDR2 YFSETQ. The CDR3 DNA sequence: TGCGCCAGCAAACTACAGGTCTCTGGGGCCAACGTCCTGACTTTC. Encoded protein: CASKLQVSGANVLTF. The entire variable domain, with the rest obtained from reference TRBV5-1 and TRBJ2-6, is as follows: KAGVTQTPRYLIKTRGQQVTLSCSPISGHRSVSWYQQTPGQGLQFLFEYFSETQRNKGNFPGRFSGRQFSNSRSEMNVSTLELGDSALYLCASKLQVSGANVLTFGAGSRLTVL.

The chain combines TRBV20-1 with TRBJ2-6; D is ambiguous. From germline, CDR1 is DFQATT and CDR2 SNEGSKA (reference sequence). This CDR3 region has 13 residues. The V gene lost 8 bases and the J gene lost 4 bases, with 12 bases spanning the gap. CDR3 nucleotides: TGCAGTCCGTTTTACGCCGGGGCCAACGTCCTGACTTTC. It encodes CSPFYAGANVLTF.

Written as DNA, the CDR3 is TGTGCCAGCAGCCCCGGACAGCAATATGGCTACACCTTC. Amino acids: CASSPGQQYGYTF. This chain uses TRBV6-6 with TRBJ1-2; D is possibly TRBD1 (6 bases). CDR3 length: 13 residues. V gave up 6 bases and J gave up 5 bases, with 13 bases separating them. Germline V gene data show CDR1 as MNHNY and CDR2 as SVGAGI (reference sequence).

A few counts support this clonotype. The gene calls are TRBV10-2 and TRBJ1-5; D perhaps matches TRBD1 (6 bases). The germline CDR1 and CDR2 sequences are WSHSY and SAAADI. This CDR3 has 13 amino acids. V was trimmed by 4 bases and J by 7 bases, leaving 11 bases between them. CDR3 sequence (DNA): TGCGCCAGCAGTGGATCTACAGGGCAGCCCCAGCATTTT. The encoded protein is CASSGSTGQPQHF.

This clonotype was observed a handful of times. The genes are TRBV28 and TRBJ2-1; TRBD1 is a possible D gene (5 bases). CDR3 length: 16 amino acids. Trimming left V 3 bases short and J 4 bases short, with 16 bases between. Germline CDR1 MDHEN, CDR2 SYDVKM. The CDR3 reads CASSFFGRAFYNEQFF. CDR3 DNA sequence: TGTGCCAGCAGTTTCTTTGGCAGGGCCTTTTACAATGAGCAGTTCTTC.

This clonotype appeared a few times. This chain connects TRBV19 to TRBJ1-1; D is unresolved. V was cut by 5 bases and J by 3 bases, with 19 bases left in between. The V gene's germline CDR1 is LNHDA and CDR2 SQIVND (reference sequence). This CDR3 has 16 amino acids. DNA for the CDR3: TGTGCCAGTAGTCCGGCCGGCGTGGGGAGGGACACTGAAGCTTTCTTT. It encodes CASSPAGVGRDTEAFF.

Many counts were recorded for this clonotype. The rearrangement links TRBV4-3 to TRBJ1-1; D is unresolved. CDR3 length equals 15 residues. Germline lookup yields CDR1 LGHNA and CDR2 YSLEER. Trimming stripped 0 bases from V and 1 base from J, with 9 bases between. For the CDR3, the DNA is TGCGCCAGCAGCCAAGATGAGCAGGCGAACACTGAAGCTTTCTTT. Encoded protein: CASSQDEQANTEAFF.

Only a few counts were recorded for this clonotype. This sequence joins TRBV27 and TRBJ1-6; weak D call: TRBD1 (5 bases). Looked up from germline, CDR1 is MNHEY and CDR2 is SMNVEV (reference sequence). The ends were cut back, 0 bases at V and 4 bases at J, with 13 bases in the middle. This CDR3 spans 17 amino acids. CDR3 coding DNA: TGTGCCAGCAGTTTATCAGTCCGGGCAGGGTATAATTCACCCCTCCACTTT. It codes for CASSLSVRAGYNSPLHF.

This clonotype was observed many times. This chain uses TRBV7-2 with TRBJ1-2; D gene unclear. Germline loops: CDR1 SGHTA, CDR2 FQGNSA. V lost 5 bases and J 2 bases, leaving 9 bases between the germline ends. The CDR3 runs to 13 residues. CDR3 loop: CASSVDGNYGYTF. The CDR3 bases are TGTGCCAGCAGCGTCGACGGAAACTATGGCTACACCTTC. Together with reference TRBV7-2 and TRBJ1-2, the CDR3 gives the full variable domain: GAGVSQSPSNKVTEKGKDVELRCDPISGHTALYWYRQSLGQGLEFLIYFQGNSAPDKSGLPSDRFSAERTGGSVSTLTIQRTQQEDSAVYLCASSVDGNYGYTFGSGTRLTVV.

The V call is TRBV5-1, the J call TRBJ1-4; D gene unclear. CDR1 and CDR2 from the germline V gene are SGHRS and YFSETQ. The CDR3 runs 15 residues. V was shortened by 2 bases and J by 0 bases, with 8 bases between the two germline ends. The CDR3 region has the DNA TGCGCCAGCAGCTTCGCAGATTCAACTAATGAAAAACTGTTTTTT. Translation gives CASSFADSTNEKLFF.

This sequence joins TRBV13 and TRBJ1-1; weak D call: TRBD1 (5 bases). The CDR3 totals 16 residues. The germline V gene has CDR1 PRHDT and CDR2 FYEKMQ (reference sequence). Trimming shortened V by 5 bases and J by 8 bases, and 24 bases separated the two germline ends. CDR3 in amino acids: CASSPDKGLGVREAFF. CDR3 bases: TGTGCCAGCAGCCCCGACAAGGGACTGGGGGTTCGGGAAGCTTTCTTT.

This rearrangement joins TRBV19 to TRBJ2-2; tentative D call: TRBD2 (7 bases). Germline CDR1 and CDR2: LNHDA and SQIVND (reference sequence). Trimming removed 4 bases at V and 4 bases at J, with 16 bases between. The length of the CDR3 is 16 residues. The CDR3 protein is CASSRRGGRGTGELFF. The CDR3 DNA follows: TGTGCCAGTAGTAGGAGGGGGGGCCGTGGCACCGGGGAGCTGTTTTTT.